The source of this T cell receptor (beta chain) is a study of cytomegalovirus exposure and HLA in healthy donors. Study-level points and caveats: Presence/absence analysis assumed near-uniform sequencing depth across donors.

PCR involved 60 Vbeta and 13 Jbeta primers. Assay: immunoSEQ multiplex PCR; the TCRdb copy retains only in-frame clones and omits some. The sample holds roughly 120,000 clones, about 81% seen once. Note on this clone: The antigen is unknown. The same CDR3 is also encoded by other DNA sequences in this sample.

V lost 4 bases and J lost 13; bases outside the gene matches: 10. The CDR3 spans 13 residues. Germline values: CDR1 SGHRS, CDR2 YFSETQ. The clonotype was recovered from a woman aged 25 to 39 in good health and CMV-seronegative. Material: PBMCs. The chain carries TRBV5-1 and TRBJ2-1; 8 bases are a match to TRBD2. DNA for the CDR3: TGCGCCAGCAGCCTGGCAACTAGCGGTGAACAGTTCTTC. It codes for CASSLATSGEQFF.